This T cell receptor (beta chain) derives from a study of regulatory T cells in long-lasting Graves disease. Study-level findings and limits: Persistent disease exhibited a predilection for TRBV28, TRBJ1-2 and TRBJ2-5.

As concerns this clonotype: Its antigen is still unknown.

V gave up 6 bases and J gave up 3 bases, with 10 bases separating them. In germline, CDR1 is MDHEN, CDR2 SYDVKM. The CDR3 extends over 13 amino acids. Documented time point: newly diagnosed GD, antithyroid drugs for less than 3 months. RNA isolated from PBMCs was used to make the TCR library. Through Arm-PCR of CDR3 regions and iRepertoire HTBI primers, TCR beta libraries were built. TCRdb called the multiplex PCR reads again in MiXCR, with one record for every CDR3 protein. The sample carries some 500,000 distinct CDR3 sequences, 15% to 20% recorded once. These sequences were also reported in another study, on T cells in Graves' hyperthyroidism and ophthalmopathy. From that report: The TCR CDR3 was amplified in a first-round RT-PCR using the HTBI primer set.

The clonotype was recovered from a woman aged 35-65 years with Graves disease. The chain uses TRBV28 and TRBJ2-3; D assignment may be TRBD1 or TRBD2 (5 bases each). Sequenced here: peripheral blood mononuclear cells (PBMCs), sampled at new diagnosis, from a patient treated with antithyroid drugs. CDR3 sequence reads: CASRTGATDTQYF. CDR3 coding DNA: TGTGCCAGCAGGACCGGGGCAACAGATACGCAGTATTTT.